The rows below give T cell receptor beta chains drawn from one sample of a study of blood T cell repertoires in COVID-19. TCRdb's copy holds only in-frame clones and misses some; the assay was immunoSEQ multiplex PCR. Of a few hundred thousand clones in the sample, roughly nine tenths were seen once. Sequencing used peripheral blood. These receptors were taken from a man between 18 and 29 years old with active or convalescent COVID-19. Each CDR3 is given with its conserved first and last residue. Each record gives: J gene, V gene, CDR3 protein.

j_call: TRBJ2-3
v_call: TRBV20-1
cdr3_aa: CSASSESGASTDTQYF

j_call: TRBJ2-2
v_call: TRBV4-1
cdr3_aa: CASSPGTSGAERGELFF

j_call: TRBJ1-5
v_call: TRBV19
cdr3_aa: CASSTWTLQMSNQPQHF

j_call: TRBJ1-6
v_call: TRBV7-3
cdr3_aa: CASSPTGVGSPLHF

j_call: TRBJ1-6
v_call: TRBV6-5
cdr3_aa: CASTPRARGSPLHF

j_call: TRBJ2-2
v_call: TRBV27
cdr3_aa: CASSLARYTGELFF

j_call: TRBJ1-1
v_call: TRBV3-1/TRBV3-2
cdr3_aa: CASKKGAKSEAFF

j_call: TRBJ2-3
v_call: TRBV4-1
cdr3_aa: CASSQPPGGAQTGDTQYF

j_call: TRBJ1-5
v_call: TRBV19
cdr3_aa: CASERTVYQPQHF

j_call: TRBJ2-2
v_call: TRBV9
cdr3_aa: CASSPAGGYNTGELFF

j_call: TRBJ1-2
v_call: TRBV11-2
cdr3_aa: CASSLVGGAGGYTF

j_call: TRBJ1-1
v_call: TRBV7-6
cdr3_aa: CASSLELDRYTEAFF

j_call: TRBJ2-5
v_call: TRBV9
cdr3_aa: CASSGGLAENQETQYF

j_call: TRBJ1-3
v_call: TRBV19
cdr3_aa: CASVPTYSSGNTIYF

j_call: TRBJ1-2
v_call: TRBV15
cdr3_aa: CATSRDAGREDF

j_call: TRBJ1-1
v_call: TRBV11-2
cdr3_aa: CASSGTGGPRSTEAFF

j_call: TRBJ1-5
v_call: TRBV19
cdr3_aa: CASSRDRGGNQPQHF

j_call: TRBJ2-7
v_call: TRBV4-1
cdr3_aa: CASSQGTSGPYEQYF

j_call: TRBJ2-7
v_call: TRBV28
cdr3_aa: CASSLRYEQYF

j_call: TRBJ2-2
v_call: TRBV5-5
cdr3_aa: CASSLELAGTGELFF

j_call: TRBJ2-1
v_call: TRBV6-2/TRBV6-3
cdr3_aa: CASSYLGVDEQFF

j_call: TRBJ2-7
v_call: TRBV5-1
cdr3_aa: CASRRLAGRYEQYF

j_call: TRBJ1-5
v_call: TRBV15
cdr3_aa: CATSRDKGLGQPQHF

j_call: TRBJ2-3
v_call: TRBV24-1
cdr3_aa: CATSGLAGGTDTQYF

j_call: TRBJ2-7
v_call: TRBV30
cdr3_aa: CAWESQGRLAGSHEQYF

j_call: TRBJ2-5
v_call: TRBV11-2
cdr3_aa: CASSLFSGGYNQETQYF

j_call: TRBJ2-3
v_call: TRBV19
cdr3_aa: CATTGRGTDTQYF

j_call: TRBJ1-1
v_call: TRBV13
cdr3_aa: CASSLPGGTTEAFF

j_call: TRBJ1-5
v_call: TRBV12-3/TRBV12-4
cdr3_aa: CASSLTGVEPQHF

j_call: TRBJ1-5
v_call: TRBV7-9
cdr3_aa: CASSREQGPQHF

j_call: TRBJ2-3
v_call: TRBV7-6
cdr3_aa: CASSLAGVADTQYF

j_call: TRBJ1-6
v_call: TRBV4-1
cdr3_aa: CASSQGTAYMYNSPLHF

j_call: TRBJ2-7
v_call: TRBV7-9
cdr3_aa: CASSSPSGGGSSYEQYF